This T cell receptor (beta chain) was found in a study of response to subunit inactivated influenza vaccine. With respect to this clonotype: What it binds is not known.

Study results and limitations: Authors suggested each seasonal flu vaccination may recruit only limited numbers of new T cells.

TCRdb reanalysed the RT-PCR reads using MiXCR and keeps one entry per CDR3 protein. In the table there are around 470,000 distinct CDR3 sequences, roughly 7.6% of which are singletons. This receptor was obtained from a man aged 50-75 years who received an inactivated influenza vaccine. The sequencing used PBMCs from blood, collected around 2 years after vaccination.

The CDR3 protein is CASSEASGFYEQYF. CDR3 nucleotides: TGCGCCAGCAGTGAGGCTAGCGGCTTTTACGAGCAGTACTTC. V usage is TRBV10-2 and J usage is TRBJ2-7; 7 bases line up with TRBD2. The CDR3 extends over 14 amino acids. Germline V gene data show CDR1 as WSHSY and CDR2 as SAAADI. The junction had 5 bases not matched to a gene; V was cut back by 2 bases and J by 4 bases.